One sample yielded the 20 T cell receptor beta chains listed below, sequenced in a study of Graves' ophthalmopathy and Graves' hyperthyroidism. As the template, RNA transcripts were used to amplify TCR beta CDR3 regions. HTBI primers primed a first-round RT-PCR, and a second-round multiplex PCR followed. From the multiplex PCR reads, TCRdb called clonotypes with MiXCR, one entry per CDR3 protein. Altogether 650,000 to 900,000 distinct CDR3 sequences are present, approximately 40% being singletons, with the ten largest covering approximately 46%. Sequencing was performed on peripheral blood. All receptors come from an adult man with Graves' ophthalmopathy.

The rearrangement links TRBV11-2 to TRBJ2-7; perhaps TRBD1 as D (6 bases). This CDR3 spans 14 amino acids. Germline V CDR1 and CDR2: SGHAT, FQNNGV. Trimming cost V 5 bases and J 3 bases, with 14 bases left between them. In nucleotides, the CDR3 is TGTGCCAGCAGCCCGAACAGGGAATTCTACGAGCAGTACTTC. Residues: CASSPNREFYEQYF.

The CDR3 DNA follows: TGTGCCAGCAGCCCGGACGGGACGGAGCAAGAGACCCAGTACTTC. Translating it yields CASSPDGTEQETQYF. This chain links TRBV5-4 with TRBJ2-5; perhaps D is TRBD1 or TRBD2 (5 bases each). Between the trimmed V and J ends, which lost 4 bases and 2 bases, there was a span of 15 bases. This CDR3 contains 15 residues. Germline V gene data show CDR1 as SGHNT and CDR2 as YYREEE (reference sequence).

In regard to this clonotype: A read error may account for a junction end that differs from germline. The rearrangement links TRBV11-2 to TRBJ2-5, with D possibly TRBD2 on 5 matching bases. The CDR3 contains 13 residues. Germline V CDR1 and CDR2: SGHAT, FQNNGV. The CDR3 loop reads CANSLSGRETQYF. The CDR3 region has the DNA TGTGCCAACAGCTTAAGCGGCAGGGAGACCCAGTACTTC.

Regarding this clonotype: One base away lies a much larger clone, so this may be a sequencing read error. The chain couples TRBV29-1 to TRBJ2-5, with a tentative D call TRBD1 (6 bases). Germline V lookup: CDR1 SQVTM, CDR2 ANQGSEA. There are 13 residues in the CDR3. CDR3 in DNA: TGTGCCAGCATCGAGGCAGGGGCGGAGACCCAGTACTTC. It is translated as CASIEAGAETQYF.

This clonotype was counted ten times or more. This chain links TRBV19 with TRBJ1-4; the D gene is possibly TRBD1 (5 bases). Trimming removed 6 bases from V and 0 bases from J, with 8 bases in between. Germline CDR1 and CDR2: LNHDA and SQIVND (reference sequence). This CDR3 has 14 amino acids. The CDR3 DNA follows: TGTGCCAGTAGCAGGGAGGCAACTAATGAAAAACTGTTTTTT. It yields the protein CASSREATNEKLFF.

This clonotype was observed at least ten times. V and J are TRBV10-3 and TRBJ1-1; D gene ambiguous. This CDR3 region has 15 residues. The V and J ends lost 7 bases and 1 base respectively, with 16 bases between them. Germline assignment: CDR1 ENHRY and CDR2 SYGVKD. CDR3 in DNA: TGTGCCATCAAGGGCGCGTGGGGTGGGAACACTGAAGCTTTCTTT. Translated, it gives CAIKGAWGGNTEAFF.

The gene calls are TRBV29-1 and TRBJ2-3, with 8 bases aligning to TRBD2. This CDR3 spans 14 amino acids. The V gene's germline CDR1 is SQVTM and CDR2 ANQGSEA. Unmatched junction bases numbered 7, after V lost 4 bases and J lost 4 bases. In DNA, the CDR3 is TGCAGCGTTGCAACTAGCGGAGGGGCAGATACGCAGTATTTT. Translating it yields CSVATSGGADTQYF.

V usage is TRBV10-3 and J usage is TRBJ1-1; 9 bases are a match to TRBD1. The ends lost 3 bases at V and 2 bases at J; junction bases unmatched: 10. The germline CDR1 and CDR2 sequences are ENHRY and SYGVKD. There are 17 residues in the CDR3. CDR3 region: CAISDRSSGQGNTEAFF. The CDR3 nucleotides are TGTGCCATCAGTGATCGATCGTCGGGACAGGGTAACACTGAAGCTTTCTTT.

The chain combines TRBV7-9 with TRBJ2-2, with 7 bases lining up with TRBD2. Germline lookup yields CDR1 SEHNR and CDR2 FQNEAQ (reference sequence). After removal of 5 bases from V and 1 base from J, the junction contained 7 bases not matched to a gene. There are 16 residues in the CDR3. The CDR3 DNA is TGTGCCAGCAGCGGGTCTAGCGGAGGGAACACCGGGGAGCTGTTTTTT. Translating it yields CASSGSSGGNTGELFF.

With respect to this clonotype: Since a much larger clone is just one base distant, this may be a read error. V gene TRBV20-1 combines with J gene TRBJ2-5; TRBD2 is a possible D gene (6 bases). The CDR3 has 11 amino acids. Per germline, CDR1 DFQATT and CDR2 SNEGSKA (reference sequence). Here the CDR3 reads CSGEDLKTRYF. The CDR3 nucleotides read TGCAGTGGGGAGGATTTGAAGACCCGGTACTTC.

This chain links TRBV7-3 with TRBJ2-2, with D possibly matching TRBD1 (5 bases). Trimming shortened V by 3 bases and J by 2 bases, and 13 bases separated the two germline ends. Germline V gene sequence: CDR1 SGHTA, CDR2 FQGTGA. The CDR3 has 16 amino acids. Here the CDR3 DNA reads TGTGCCAGCAGCTTTATCGCAGGGTTAAACACCGGGGAGCTGTTTTTT. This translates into CASSFIAGLNTGELFF.

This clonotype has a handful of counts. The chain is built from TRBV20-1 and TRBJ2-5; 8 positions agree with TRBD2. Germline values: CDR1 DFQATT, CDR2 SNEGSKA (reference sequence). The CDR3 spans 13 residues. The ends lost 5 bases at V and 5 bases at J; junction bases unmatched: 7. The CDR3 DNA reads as TGCAGTGCTTCGGTTGGACTAGCCGAGACCCAGTACTTC. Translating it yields CSASVGLAETQYF.

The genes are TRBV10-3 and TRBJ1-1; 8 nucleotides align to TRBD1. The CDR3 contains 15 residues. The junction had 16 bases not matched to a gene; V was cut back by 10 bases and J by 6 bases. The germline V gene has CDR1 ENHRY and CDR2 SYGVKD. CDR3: CASSLVGPGGPEAFF. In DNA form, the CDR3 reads TGTGCCAGCAGCTTAGTTGGGCCAGGGGGCCCTGAAGCTTTCTTT.

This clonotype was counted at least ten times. The CDR3 bases are TGTGCCAGCAGCGTAGAACAGAGGGGGTACGAGCAGTACTTC. Protein sequence: CASSVEQRGYEQYF. This chain uses TRBV9 with TRBJ2-7; maybe TRBD1 (6 bases). The ends were cut back, 0 bases at V and 4 bases at J, with 11 bases in the middle. CDR1 is SGDLS, CDR2 YYNGEE, per germline. The length of the CDR3 is 14 residues.

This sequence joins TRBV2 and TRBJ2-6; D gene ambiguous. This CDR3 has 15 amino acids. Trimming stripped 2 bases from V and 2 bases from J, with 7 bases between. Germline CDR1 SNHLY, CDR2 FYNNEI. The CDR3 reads CASSEWATGANVLTF. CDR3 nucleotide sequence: TGTGCCAGCAGTGAATGGGCGACTGGGGCCAACGTCCTGACTTTC.

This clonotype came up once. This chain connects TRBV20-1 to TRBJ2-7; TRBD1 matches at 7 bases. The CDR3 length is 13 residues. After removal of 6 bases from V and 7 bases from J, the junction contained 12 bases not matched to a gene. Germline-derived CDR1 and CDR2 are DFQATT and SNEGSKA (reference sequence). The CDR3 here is CSAGLVDRREQYF. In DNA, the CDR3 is TGCAGTGCCGGACTTGTGGACAGGCGGGAGCAGTACTTC.

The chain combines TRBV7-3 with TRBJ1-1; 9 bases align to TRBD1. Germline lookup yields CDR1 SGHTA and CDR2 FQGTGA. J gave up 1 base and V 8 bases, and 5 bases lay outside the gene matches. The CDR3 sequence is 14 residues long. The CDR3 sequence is CASDRDRENTEAFF. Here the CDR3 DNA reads TGTGCCAGCGACCGGGACAGGGAGAACACTGAAGCTTTCTTT.

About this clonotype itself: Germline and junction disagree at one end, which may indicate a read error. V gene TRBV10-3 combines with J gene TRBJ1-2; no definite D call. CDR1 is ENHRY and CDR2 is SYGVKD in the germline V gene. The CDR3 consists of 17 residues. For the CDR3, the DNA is TGTGCCAGCAGTTTACGGTCAAGGAGTTCCGGTTTCTATGGCTACACCTTC. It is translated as CASSLRSRSSGFYGYTF.

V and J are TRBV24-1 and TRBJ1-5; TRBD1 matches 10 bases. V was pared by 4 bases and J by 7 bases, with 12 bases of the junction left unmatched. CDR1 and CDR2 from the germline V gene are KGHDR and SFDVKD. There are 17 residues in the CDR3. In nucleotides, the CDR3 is TGTGCCACCAGTGACCCAGGGACAGGGGTGGACAAGCAGCCCCAGCATTTT. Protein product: CATSDPGTGVDKQPQHF.

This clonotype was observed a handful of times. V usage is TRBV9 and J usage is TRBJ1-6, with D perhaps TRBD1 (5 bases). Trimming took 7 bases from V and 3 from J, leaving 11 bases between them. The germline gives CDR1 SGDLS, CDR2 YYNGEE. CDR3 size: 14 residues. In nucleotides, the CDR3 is TGTGCCAGCGGCGGGACCCTCTATAATTCACCCCTCCACTTT. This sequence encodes CASGGTLYNSPLHF.